Listed below are T cell receptor beta chains from one sample, sequenced in a study of cytotoxic CD8 clonotypes in ibrutinib-treated CLL. Sequencing was performed with immunoSEQ multiplex PCR; in TCRdb, only in-frame clones are kept and a portion is missing. The sample comprises approximately 340,000 clones, about 61% of which are singletons, and approximately 6% rests with the top ten. The sample was PBMCs, taken after 36 months of ibrutinib treatment. All receptors derive from a human donor with chronic lymphocytic leukemia. Each CDR3 is given with its conserved first and last residue. Size is stated for part of the rows, as once, few or many counts, or as a class when the clone is expanded.

size: NA; V: TRBV5-1; CDR3: CASSLGSGRYEQYF
size: NA; V: TRBV6-6; CDR3: CASLLTGFFNYGYTF
size: NA; V: TRBV15; CDR3: CATRSPGEGEQYF
size: NA; V: TRBV5-1; CDR3: CASREQGLRYGYTF
size: few; V: TRBV7-3; CDR3: CASSLGGRASPLHF
size: NA; V: TRBV7-2; CDR3: CASSPGTGELLGYTF
size: NA; V: TRBV28; CDR3: CASSLPGYEQYF
size: NA; V: TRBV6-5; CDR3: CASKTRRSSYEQYF
size: NA; V: TRBV25-1; CDR3: CASSESPLSGNTIYF
size: NA; V: TRBV5-8; CDR3: CASSLFPGLSYEQYF
size: NA; V: TRBV15; CDR3: CATSRGLVNTDTQYF
size: few; V: TRBV6-5; CDR3: CASSKREIRETQYF
size: few; V: TRBV28; CDR3: CASSWTLLPNYGYTF
size: NA; V: TRBV9; CDR3: CASSVSPWATRADTQYF
size: once; V: TRBV10-3; CDR3: CAISEVGPNEKLFF
size: many; V: TRBV18; CDR3: CASSPGRDYGYTF
size: NA; V: TRBV7-9; CDR3: CASSLTGAQGYTF
size: NA; V: TRBV7-9; CDR3: CASSSRTSGRSTDTQYF
size: few; V: TRBV6-5; CDR3: CASSYSTGATGNTIYF
size: NA; V: TRBV2; CDR3: CASNGGHVFEQYF
size: few; V: TRBV7-6; CDR3: CASSPRPGQGYEQYF
size: NA; V: TRBV18; CDR3: CASSPPGLAGLDEQYF
size: NA; V: TRBV4-2; CDR3: CASSQDNGFGELFF
size: NA; V: TRBV28; CDR3: CASSPRYYGYTF
size: NA; V: TRBV9; CDR3: CASSARGGTYEQYF
size: NA; V: TRBV6-5; CDR3: CASSYSSGLPYEQYF
size: NA; V: TRBV5-1; CDR3: CASSRLQTGSSGNTIYF
size: NA; V: TRBV5-1; CDR3: CASSGRVGTNEKLFF
size: NA; V: TRBV6-6; CDR3: CASSDGQYNEQFF
size: few; V: TRBV4-1; CDR3: CASSLGRNSYEQYF
size: once; V: TRBV19; CDR3: CASSIKDRGLDEQYF
size: NA; V: TRBV19; CDR3: CASSKGTSRDTQYF